One and the same sample provided the 17 T cell receptor beta chains below, sequenced in a study of blood T cell repertoires in COVID-19 (dated by TCRdb to the early 2020s). Library preparation used the immunoSEQ multiplex PCR assay. In its TCRdb copy, this immuneACCESS table keeps in-frame sequences only and misses some clones. Where compared with another copy, unresolved V genes explain less than half of these, and the others have no known cause. The sample table shows more than 250,000 clones, and roughly 88% are seen once. 1.5% to 2% of the sample belongs to the ten largest clones. Sequencing input: peripheral blood. The source is a woman aged 45 to 65 with acute or convalescent COVID-19.

About this clone itself: Other DNA sequences in the sample encode the same CDR3. The chain uses TRBV24-1 and TRBJ2-1, with 9 nucleotides matching TRBD2. V shed 3 bases, J shed 1 base, and the junction held 3 bases outside the gene matches. This CDR3 has 16 amino acids. In germline, CDR1 is KGHDR, CDR2 SFDVKD. The CDR3 here is CATSDPSGRSYNEQFF. The CDR3 DNA is TGTGCCACCAGTGATCCAAGCGGGAGGTCCTACAATGAGCAGTTCTTC.

The chain couples TRBV12-3 or TRBV12-4 to TRBJ1-4, with TRBD1 as a possible D gene (5 bases). This CDR3 spans 13 amino acids. Trimming took 4 bases from V and 4 from J, leaving 7 bases between them. The CDR3: CASSWRGNEKLFF. CDR3 DNA sequence: TGTGCCAGCAGTTGGAGGGGTAATGAAAAACTGTTTTTT.

The chain joins TRBV27 to TRBJ2-7, with D perhaps TRBD2 (6 bases). The CDR3 contains 15 residues. Germline-derived CDR1 and CDR2 are MNHEY and SMNVEV (reference sequence). V was trimmed by 6 bases and J by 1 base, leaving 16 bases between them. The CDR3 loop reads CASSRPGTHSYEQYF. The CDR3 bases are TGTGCCAGCAGCCGCCCCGGGACTCATTCCTACGAGCAGTACTTC.

The rearrangement links TRBV19 to TRBJ1-1; D uncertain. Germline loops: CDR1 LNHDA, CDR2 SQIVND (reference sequence). This CDR3 is built from 14 residues. V was clipped by 7 bases and J by 4 bases, with 16 bases between them. This chain's CDR3 is CASMEGGIGTEAFF. Here the CDR3 DNA reads TGTGCCAGTATGGAGGGCGGGATAGGCACTGAAGCTTTCTTT.

V and J are TRBV3-1 (or the pseudogene TRBV3-2) and TRBJ1-5, with TRBD1 as a possible D gene (6 bases). The germline V and J ends were trimmed by 3 bases and 5 bases, with 11 bases remaining between them. Germline V gives CDR1 LGHDT, CDR2 YNNKEL (reference sequence). This CDR3 comprises 14 residues. The CDR3 protein is CASSHGGGDQPQHF. CDR3 bases: TGTGCCAGCAGCCACGGAGGGGGGGATCAGCCCCAGCATTTT.

The gene calls are TRBV19 and TRBJ1-1; tentatively, D is TRBD1 (5 bases). Trimming pared 7 bases from V and 1 base from J, leaving 13 bases between. CDR1 is LNHDA, CDR2 SQIVND, per germline (reference sequence). This CDR3 has 14 amino acids. CDR3 nucleotide sequence: TGTGCCAGTATGCGGGGGGTCACGAACACTGAAGCTTTCTTT. This sequence encodes CASMRGVTNTEAFF.

This chain links TRBV5-4 with TRBJ2-1; D might be TRBD2 (5 bases). Germline loops: CDR1 SGHNT, CDR2 YYREEE (reference sequence). CDR3 length: 16 residues. The ends were cut back, 0 bases at V and 7 bases at J, with 17 bases in the middle. The CDR3 spells CASSLAKSGGKNEQFF. The CDR3 bases are TGTGCCAGCAGCTTGGCCAAAAGCGGAGGAAAGAATGAGCAGTTCTTC.

The rearrangement links TRBV7-2 to TRBJ2-3, with 10 bases that match TRBD2. The CDR3 extends over 17 amino acids. The germline CDR1 and CDR2 sequences are SGHTA and FQGNSA. With V trimmed by 1 base and J by 4 bases, 8 bases remained unmatched. CDR3 amino acids: CASSLVGSGRSPDTQYF. The CDR3 DNA reads TGTGCCAGCAGCTTAGTGGGTAGCGGGAGGAGTCCAGATACGCAGTATTTT.

J is TRBJ2-7 and V is TRBV27; D is possibly TRBD2 (6 bases). From germline, CDR1 is MNHEY and CDR2 SMNVEV (reference sequence). Trimming removed 0 bases from V and 2 bases from J, with 11 bases in between. This CDR3 spans 15 amino acids. In nucleotides, the CDR3 is TGTGCCAGCAGTTTATCGGGGCAGCGGGCCTACGAGCAGTACTTC. The encoded protein is CASSLSGQRAYEQYF.

This clone was recorded only once. This sequence joins TRBV5-4 and TRBJ2-2, with D hard to call. Trimming cost V 0 bases and J 1 base, with 4 bases left between them. The CDR3 totals 14 residues. Germline CDR1 is SGHNT and CDR2 is YYREEE (reference sequence). The CDR3 protein is CASSLGQNTGELFF. The CDR3 bases are TGTGCCAGCAGCTTGGGACAGAACACCGGGGAGCTGTTTTTT.

This rearrangement joins TRBV9 to TRBJ1-1; D not certain. Looked up from germline, CDR1 is SGDLS and CDR2 is YYNGEE. This CDR3 region has 13 residues. The V gene lost 0 bases and the J gene lost 1 base, with 4 bases spanning the gap. CDR3 sequence: CASSVDGNTEAFF. DNA of the CDR3: TGTGCCAGCAGCGTAGACGGGAACACTGAAGCTTTCTTT.

This chain joins TRBV28 and TRBJ1-2; D unresolved. The CDR3 totals 15 residues. Germline CDR1 and CDR2: MDHEN and SYDVKM. V was cut by 6 bases and J by 4 bases, with 18 bases left in between. CDR3 nucleotides: TGTGCCAGCAGCCCTCGGCGTACGGGAATCTATGGCTACACCTTC. Translated: CASSPRRTGIYGYTF.

The V gene is TRBV10-3, the J gene TRBJ2-3; D is possibly TRBD2 (6 bases). This CDR3 has 15 residues. V shed 0 bases and J shed 5 bases, with 12 bases lying between them. Germline V gene data show CDR1 as ENHRY and CDR2 as SYGVKD. The CDR3 bases are TGTGCCATCAGTGAGTCGACGGGAGAAGTAGATACGCAGTATTTT. Protein: CAISESTGEVDTQYF.

This chain uses TRBV19 with TRBJ2-7; maybe TRBD2 (6 bases). The V end was cut by 5 bases, the J end by 3 bases, with 11 bases between. This CDR3 contains 13 residues. Per the germline V gene, CDR1 is LNHDA and CDR2 is SQIVND (reference sequence). The CDR3 coding sequence is TGTGCCAGTAGTTTGTCAGCGGGCTACGAGCAGTACTTC. Translated, it gives CASSLSAGYEQYF.

J is TRBJ1-1 and V is TRBV18, with 10 bases aligning to TRBD1. Germline V gene data show CDR1 as KGHSH and CDR2 as LQKENI. Unmatched junction bases numbered 7, after V lost 5 bases and J lost 1 base. The CDR3 is made up of 16 amino acids. The CDR3 here is CASSTRQGATNTEAFF. The CDR3 DNA follows: TGTGCCAGCTCAACGAGACAGGGGGCGACGAACACTGAAGCTTTCTTT. Combining the CDR3 with reference TRBV18 and TRBJ1-1 gives the whole variable domain NAGVMQNPRHLVRRRGQEARLRCSPMKGHSHVYWYRQLPEEGLKFMVYLQKENIIDESGMPKERFSAEFPKEGPSILRIQQVVRGDSAAYFCASSTRQGATNTEAFFGQGTRLTVV.

The CDR3 region is CASSYGEGSGDTQYF. Written as DNA, the CDR3 is TGTGCCAGCAGTTACGGGGAGGGTTCGGGAGATACGCAGTATTTT. The gene calls are TRBV6-2 or TRBV6-3 and TRBJ2-3, with 7 bases matching TRBD2. After removal of 2 bases from V and 5 bases from J, the junction contained 7 bases not matched to a gene. Germline V gene data show CDR1 as MNHEY and CDR2 as SVGEGT. CDR3 length: 15 amino acids.

This clone was seen once. V gene TRBV18 combines with J gene TRBJ1-5, with D possibly being TRBD1 (5 bases). The CDR3 length is 15 residues. Trimming took 3 bases from V and 1 from J, leaving 10 bases between them. Germline-derived CDR1 and CDR2 are KGHSH and LQKENI. CDR3 region: CASSPFQGSNQPQHF. In DNA form, the CDR3 reads TGTGCCAGCTCACCTTTCCAGGGCAGCAATCAGCCCCAGCATTTT.